The present entry profiles one T cell receptor beta chain with its context. What it binds is unknown. These data belong to a study of OX40 agonist ivuxolimab in advanced cancers. Across the whole study: Prior therapy, whether anti-PD-1, anti-PD-L1 or anti-CTLA-4, was allowed, and approximately 40% had some. General study points: Those patients achieving a partial response at 0.1-3.0 mg/kg showed among the lowest clonal expansion.

The data were produced by immunoSEQ multiplex PCR, yet TCRdb's version contains in-frame clones alone and is incomplete. The sample holds about 35,000 clones, 80% to 95% seen once. The specimen comprised CD4+ or CD8+ T cells sorted from blood, sampled in a trial of the OX40 agonist ivuxolimab. The origin of this receptor is an adult with an advanced solid tumor such as melanoma, head and neck, liver or kidney cancer.

The CDR3 spells CASTRLAGGPGTGELFF. The CDR3 bases are TGTGCCAGTACAAGGCTAGCGGGAGGGCCGGGCACCGGGGAGCTGTTTTTT. J is TRBJ2-2 and V is TRBV19; 12 positions agree with TRBD2. CDR3 length equals 17 residues. Trimming took 7 bases from V and 4 from J; bases not matched to a gene: 10. CDR1 is LNHDA and CDR2 is SQIVND in the germline V gene (reference sequence).